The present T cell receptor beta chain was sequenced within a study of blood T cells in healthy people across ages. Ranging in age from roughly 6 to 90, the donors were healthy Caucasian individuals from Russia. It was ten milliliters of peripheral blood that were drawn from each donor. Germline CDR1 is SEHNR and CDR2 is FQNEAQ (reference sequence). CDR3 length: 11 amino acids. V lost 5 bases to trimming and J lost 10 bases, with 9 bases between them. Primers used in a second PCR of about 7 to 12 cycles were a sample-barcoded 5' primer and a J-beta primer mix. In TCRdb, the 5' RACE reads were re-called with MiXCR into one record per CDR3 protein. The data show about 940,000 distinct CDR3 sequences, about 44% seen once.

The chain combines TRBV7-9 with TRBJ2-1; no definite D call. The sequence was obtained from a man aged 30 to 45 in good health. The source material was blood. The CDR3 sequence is CASSPRTEQFF. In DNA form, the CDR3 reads TGTGCCAGCAGCCCAAGAACCGAGCAGTTCTTC.